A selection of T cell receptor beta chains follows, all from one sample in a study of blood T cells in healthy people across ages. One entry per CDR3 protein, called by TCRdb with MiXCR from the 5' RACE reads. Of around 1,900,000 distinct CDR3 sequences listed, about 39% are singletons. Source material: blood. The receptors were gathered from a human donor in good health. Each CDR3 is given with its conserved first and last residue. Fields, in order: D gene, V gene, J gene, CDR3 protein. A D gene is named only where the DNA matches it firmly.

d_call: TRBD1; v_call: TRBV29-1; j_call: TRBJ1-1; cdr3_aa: CSVGDREAFF
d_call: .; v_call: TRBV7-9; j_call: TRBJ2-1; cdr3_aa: CASSLPWADGSSYNEQFF
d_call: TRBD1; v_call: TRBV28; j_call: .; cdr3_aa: CASQLQGGGGEQYF
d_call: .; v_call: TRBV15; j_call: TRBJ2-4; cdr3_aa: CATSSSIPRSEGKNIQYF
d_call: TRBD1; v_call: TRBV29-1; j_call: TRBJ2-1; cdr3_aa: CSGISGGSYEQFF
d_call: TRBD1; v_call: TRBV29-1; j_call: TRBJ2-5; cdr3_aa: CSVPKQGAEETQYF
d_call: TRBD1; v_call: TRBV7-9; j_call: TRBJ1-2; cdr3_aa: CASSRGQGARNGYTF
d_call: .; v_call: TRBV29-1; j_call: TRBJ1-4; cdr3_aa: CSASGAHEKLFF
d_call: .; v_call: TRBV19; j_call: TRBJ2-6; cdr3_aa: CASSLDRGTSGANVLTF
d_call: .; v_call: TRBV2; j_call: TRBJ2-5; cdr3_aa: CASSVLNERYF
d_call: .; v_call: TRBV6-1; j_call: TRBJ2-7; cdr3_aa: CASSRATGYEQYF
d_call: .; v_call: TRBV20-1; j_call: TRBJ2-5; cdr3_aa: CSPNTGMGLEAQYF
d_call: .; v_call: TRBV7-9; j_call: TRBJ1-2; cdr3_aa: CASSLRVEPYYGYTF
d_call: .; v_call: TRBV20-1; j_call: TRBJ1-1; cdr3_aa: CSVPARGTNTEAFF
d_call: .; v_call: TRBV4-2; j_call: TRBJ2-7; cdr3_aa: CASSLQRGGSTYEQYF
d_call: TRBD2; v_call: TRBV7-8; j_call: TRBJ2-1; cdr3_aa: CASSLWVTSGGAGNEQFF
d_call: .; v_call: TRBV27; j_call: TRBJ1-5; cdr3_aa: CASSLSDGFNQPQHF
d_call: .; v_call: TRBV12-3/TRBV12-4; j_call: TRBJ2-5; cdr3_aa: CASSFAAAVQETQYF
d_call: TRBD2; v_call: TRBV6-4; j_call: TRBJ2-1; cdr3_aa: CASSDWGGSSYNEQFF
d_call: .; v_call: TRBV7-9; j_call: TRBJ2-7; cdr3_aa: CASSRHPHYEQYF
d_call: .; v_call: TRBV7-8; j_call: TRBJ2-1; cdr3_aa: CASSLVGPAEQFF
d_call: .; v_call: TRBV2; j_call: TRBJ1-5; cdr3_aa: CASSELTDQPQHF
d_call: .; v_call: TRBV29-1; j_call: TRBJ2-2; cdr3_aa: CSALVTVGELFF
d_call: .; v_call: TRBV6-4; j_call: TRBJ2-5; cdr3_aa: CASSDSNPCRDQETQYF
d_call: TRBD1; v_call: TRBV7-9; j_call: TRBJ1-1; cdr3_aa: CASSPWTGGGDTEAFF
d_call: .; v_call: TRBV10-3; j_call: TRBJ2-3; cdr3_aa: CAISLSPIGSTDTQYF
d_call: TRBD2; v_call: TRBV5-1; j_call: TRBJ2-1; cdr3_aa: CASSLGLGTRINEQFF
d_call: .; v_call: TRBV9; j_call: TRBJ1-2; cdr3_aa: CASSQNEGRGYGYTF
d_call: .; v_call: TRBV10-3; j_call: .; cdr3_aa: CAISVTSPYEQYF
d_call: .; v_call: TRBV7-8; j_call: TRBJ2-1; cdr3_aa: CASSLDPTTYNEQFF
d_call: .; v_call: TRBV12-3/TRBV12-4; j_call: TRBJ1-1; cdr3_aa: CASRLGQTEAFF
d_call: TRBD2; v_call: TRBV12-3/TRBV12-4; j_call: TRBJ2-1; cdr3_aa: CASSFLRLAGGSYNEQFF
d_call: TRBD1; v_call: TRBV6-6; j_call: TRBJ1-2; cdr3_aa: CASLMGQGANYGYTF
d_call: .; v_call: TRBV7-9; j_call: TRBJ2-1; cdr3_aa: CASTLAQSYNEQFF
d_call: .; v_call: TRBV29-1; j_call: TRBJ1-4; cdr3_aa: CSGRGVGEKLFF
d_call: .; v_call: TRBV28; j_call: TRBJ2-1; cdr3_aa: CASSSGGGAVNEQFF
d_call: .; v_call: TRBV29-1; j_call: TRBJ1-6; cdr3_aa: CSAARGQDSPLHF
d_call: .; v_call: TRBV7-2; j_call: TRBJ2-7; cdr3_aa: CASNPRGGDEQYF
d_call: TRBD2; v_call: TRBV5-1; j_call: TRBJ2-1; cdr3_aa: CASSFNGGADNEQFF
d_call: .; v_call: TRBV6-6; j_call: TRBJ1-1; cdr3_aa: CASSARTGTEAFF
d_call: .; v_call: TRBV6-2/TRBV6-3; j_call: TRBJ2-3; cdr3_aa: CASRPHLIDTQYF
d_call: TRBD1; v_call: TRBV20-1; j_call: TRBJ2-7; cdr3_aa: CSASYKTGDYEQYF
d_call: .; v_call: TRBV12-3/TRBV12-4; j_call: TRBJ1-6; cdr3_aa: CASSLDLGNSPLHF
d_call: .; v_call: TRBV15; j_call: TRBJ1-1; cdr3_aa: CATSLGRDTEAFF
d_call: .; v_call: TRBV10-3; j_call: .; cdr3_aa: CAIGDSRNEQYF
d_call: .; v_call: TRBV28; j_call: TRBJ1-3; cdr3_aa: CASVGTELSGNTIYF
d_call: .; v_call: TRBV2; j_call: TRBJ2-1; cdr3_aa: CASNRRREQFF
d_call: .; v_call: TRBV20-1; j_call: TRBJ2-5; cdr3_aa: CSATDTEETQYF
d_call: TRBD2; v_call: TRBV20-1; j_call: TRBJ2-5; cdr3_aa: CSASDYVRGRETQYF